The 6 T cell receptor beta chains given below trace back to one sample, sequenced in a study of beta chain features in type 1 diabetes. Every bit of the isolated RNA underwent reverse transcription, so sequencing read expressed TCRB transcripts. This table comes from immunoSEQ multiplex PCR, and its TCRdb copy is limited to in-frame clones, with some not included. The repertoire holds about 250,000 clones, with roughly 13% as singletons. The sample was naive CD4+ T cells from blood. The source of these receptors is a woman in her thirties or forties in good health.

This clone was recorded a few times. The chain recombines TRBV2 with TRBJ1-5, with D perhaps TRBD1 (5 bases). Germline V CDR1 and CDR2: SNHLY, FYNNEI. The germline V and J ends were trimmed by 8 bases and 6 bases, with 17 bases remaining between them. CDR3 length equals 14 residues. The CDR3 here is CASRGGYVGQPQHF. As DNA, the CDR3 is TGTGCCAGCCGGGGGGGGTACGTTGGTCAGCCCCAGCATTTT.

V gene TRBV29-1 combines with J gene TRBJ2-3; no firm D call. The CDR3 runs 12 residues. Per the germline V gene, CDR1 is SQVTM and CDR2 is ANQGSEA. V dropped 4 bases and J dropped 5 bases, with 10 bases sitting between them. The CDR3 is CSVVLVLDTQYF. The CDR3 coding sequence is TGCAGCGTTGTACTTGTCCTAGATACGCAGTATTTT.

There are a few counts of this clone. The chain employs TRBV18 and TRBJ1-1; the D is unclear. The germline V gene encodes CDR1 KGHSH and CDR2 LQKENI. V shed 6 bases and J shed 3 bases, with 17 bases lying between them. This CDR3 spans 15 amino acids. CDR3 nucleotides: TGTGCCAGCTCCCCAAGACATGATTTGTACACTGAAGCTTTCTTT. It is translated as CASSPRHDLYTEAFF.

The chain combines TRBV7-2 with TRBJ2-1; TRBD1 might be the D (6 bases). Between the trimmed V and J ends, which lost 5 bases and 9 bases, there was a span of 8 bases. The CDR3 contains 11 residues. Germline V gene sequence: CDR1 SGHTA, CDR2 FQGNSA. The CDR3, as DNA: TGTGCCAGCAGCCGGACAGTTGAGCAGTTCTTC. Translation: CASSRTVEQFF.

This rearrangement joins TRBV9 to TRBJ2-5, with D perhaps matching TRBD1 (6 bases). V lost 0 bases and J 1 base, leaving 10 bases between the germline ends. The CDR3 length is 15 residues. Germline loops: CDR1 SGDLS, CDR2 YYNGEE. The CDR3 region is CASSVAWGPQETQYF. The CDR3 DNA reads as TGTGCCAGCAGCGTAGCGTGGGGGCCCCAAGAGACCCAGTACTTC. The full variable domain, its missing parts supplied by reference TRBV9 and TRBJ2-5, is DSGVTQTPKHLITATGQRVTLRCSPRSGDLSVYWYQQSLDQGLQFLIQYYNGEERAKGNILERFSAQQFPDLHSELNLSSLELGDSALYFCASSVAWGPQETQYFGPGTRLLVL.

The table lists this clone with a few counts. V gene TRBV5-1 combines with J gene TRBJ1-5; no reliable D call. Trimming cost V 7 bases and J 4 bases, with 18 bases left between them. This CDR3 contains 15 residues. The germline V gene encodes CDR1 SGHRS and CDR2 YFSETQ. The CDR3 here is CASRRLELGNQPQHF. DNA of the CDR3: TGCGCCAGCCGGAGATTGGAGTTAGGAAATCAGCCCCAGCATTTT. The full variable domain, in which reference TRBV5-1 and TRBJ1-5 provide the parts outside the CDR3, is KAGVTQTPRYLIKTRGQQVTLSCSPISGHRSVSWYQQTPGQGLQFLFEYFSETQRNKGNFPGRFSGRQFSNSRSEMNVSTLELGDSALYLCASRRLELGNQPQHFGDGTRLSIL.